This T cell receptor beta chain was documented in a study of cytomegalovirus exposure and HLA in healthy donors. Study-level findings and limits: The study labeled under 200 TCR beta chains cytomegalovirus-associated.

Germline-derived CDR1 and CDR2 are SEHNR and FQNEAQ (reference sequence). The CDR3 has 15 residues. The PCR had 60 Vbeta and 13 Jbeta primers. The table came from immunoSEQ multiplex PCR; TCRdb's copy has only in-frame clones and leaves some out. The sample consists of about 98,000 clones, around 73% of them appearing once. This clone was seen more than once but under ten times. The antigen remains undetermined. The junction and the germline gene differ at one end; a read error may be behind it. The sequenced sample consisted of PBMCs. The sequence was collected from a female donor in good health and CMV-seronegative. The chain carries TRBV7-9 and TRBJ1-1; tentatively, D is TRBD1 (5 bases). The CDR3: CSSSLDGGGSTEAFF. DNA of the CDR3: TGTTCCAGCAGCTTAGATGGTGGGGGGTCAACTGAAGCTTTCTTT.